This entry features one T cell receptor beta chain sequence. This clonotype was seen only a few times. This receptor's antigen is unknown. Qualities for individual bases were not recorded, and no much larger clone is one base off. CDR1 and CDR2 (GTSNPN, SVGIG) derive from the germline V gene (reference sequence). The CDR3, cysteine through phenylalanine, is 13 amino acids long. CDR3 DNA is the only sequence kept; it has 39 bases, read in frame from the first base. The germline ends are 15 bases apart after V is trimmed by 8 bases and J by 5 bases. These data are taken from a study of T-cell memory formation after mild COVID-19 (dated by TCRdb to the early 2020s). General notes on the study: TCR sequence clusters from the two donors were found to be largely donor specific. Longitudinal TCRalpha and TCRbeta repertoire sequencing tracked T-cell clones expanding and contracting after mild COVID-19 in two donors. The cohort was made up of two young adult volunteers, one female and one male, who were previously healthy. Broader findings and caveats from the paper: Clones contracting from day 15 to 85 had balanced CD4/CD8 phenotypes, while a second wave expanding from day 15 to 37 was biased towards CD4+. Whether the second-wave clones peaking on day 37 were SARS-CoV-2 specific was not confirmed. Contracting CD4+ clones appeared mostly in the CM and EM memory subsets, whereas CD8+ clones were enriched in EMRA. Only a couple of mild cases were covered by the study, and larger cohorts that include severe cases with pre-infection samples were considered necessary. The detection of some responding clones in pre-infection memory suggests that pre-existing cross-reactive memory T cells joined the SARS-CoV-2 response.

Ficoll-Paque density gradient centrifugation was used to isolate PBMCs. The data were produced on an Illumina NovaSeq 6000. cDNA libraries for TCRalpha and TCRbeta were prepared by 5'RACE using constant-segment primers, with sample barcodes and unique molecular identifiers added. RNA was extracted from every sample with Trizol reagent. The libraries were amplified in two PCR steps, and the second step added a second sample barcode and Illumina TruSeq adapters. Sequencing of libraries was performed on an Illumina NovaSeq with 2 x 150 bp paired-end reads. The published analysis was carried out like this. Reads were demultiplexed and collapsed into UMI-guided consensus sequences with migec v1.2.7. Using mixcr v2.1.11, UMI consensuses were aligned to TRA and TRB V and J templates and then assembled into clonotypes. A clonotype was counted as expanded or contracted only if both edgeR and NoisET called the change significant, with noise models trained on biological replicates. edgeR calls used a false discovery rate-adjusted p below 0.01 and a log2 fold-change threshold of 1. As an exploratory analysis of dynamics, max-normalized trajectories of the 1000 most abundant clonotypes were examined by PCA with hierarchical clustering. The CD4 or CD8 phenotype of responding clones was assigned using the separately sequenced CD4+ and CD8+ repertoires. Using fastp at Q25 and MiXCR, TCRdb reprocessed the public reads and kept productive beta chains. Every entry covers one CDR3 protein and lists the most common genes and DNA from its rows. These V and J calls rely on TCRdb rather than the paper's analysis. A total of 250,000 to 300,000 distinct CDR3 sequences appear in this sample, less than 20% of them only once. Of the sample, roughly 23% falls within the top ten clones.

The sample comprised PBMCs or a T cell subset sorted from them (not recorded which). The sequence is built from TRBV30 and TRBJ2-2; perhaps TRBD2 is the D gene, with 5 bases matching. This receptor was identified in a man in his late teens or twenties who had mild COVID-19 (a few samples of this study predate the infection). The sample titles of this study are shuffled in the database, so cell type and time point are left out; the donor was told from shared clones. Here is the DNA: TGTGCCCACTCCAGGACTCCAACCGGGGAGCTGTTTTTT. The encoded protein is CAHSRTPTGELFF.